The subject of this entry is one T cell receptor (beta chain). Antigen specificity is unknown. Ophthalmopathy patients had Clinical Activity Score at least 3, NOSPECS grade at least 4, duration under 3 months. This record belongs to a study of T cells in Graves' hyperthyroidism and ophthalmopathy. V lost 2 bases and J 3 bases, leaving 14 bases between the germline ends. CDR1 is MDHEN and CDR2 is SYDVKM in the germline V gene. The CDR3 loop spans 15 amino acids. General observations from the study: It was a median 6.5 months before onset that the model predicted ophthalmopathy.

TCR beta CDR3 sequences were amplified from RNA transcripts. RT-PCR in the first round (using the HTBI primer set) targeted the TCR CDR3. MiXCR, run by TCRdb on the multiplex PCR reads, gives a single entry per CDR3 protein. The table has more than 450,000 distinct CDR3 sequences, less than 20% seen once. This clonotype was obtained from a man aged 40-49 years with Graves' ophthalmopathy. The rearrangement joins TRBV28 to TRBJ2-7, with D possibly being TRBD1 or TRBD2 (5 bases each). Sequenced sample: blood. The CDR3 nucleotides are TGTGCCAGCAGTTTACTCGGGGACGAAAGCTACGAGCAGTACTTC. Translating it yields CASSLLGDESYEQYF.